The rows below give T cell receptor beta chains drawn from one sample of a study of identical twins. TCRdb reanalysed the 5' RACE reads using MiXCR and keeps one entry per CDR3 protein. Of around 1.7 million distinct CDR3 sequences in the sample, around 33% are singletons; the top ten hold 0.25% to 0.3%. The specimen was cord blood. These receptors were taken from a newborn girl in good health. Both conserved end residues are part of each CDR3. The order of the fields is D gene, clone size, V gene, J gene, CDR3 protein, CDR3 DNA. A D gene is named only where the DNA matches it firmly. Clone size appears in some rows only: once, few, many, or a class for an expanded clone.

-,-,TRBV2,TRBJ1-1,CASSGSGMTEAFF,TGTGCCAGCAGTGGTTCGGGAATGACTGAAGCTTTCTTT
-,-,TRBV20-1,TRBJ1-1,CSAREAAMNTEAFF,TGCAGTGCTAGAGAGGCAGCTATGAACACTGAAGCTTTCTTT
TRBD2,few,TRBV6-6,TRBJ2-2,CASSTGLAGRTGELFF,TGTGCCAGCAGTACGGGACTAGCGGGGCGCACCGGGGAGCTGTTTTTT
TRBD2,few,TRBV7-2,TRBJ2-1,CASSLAGGGPREQFF,TGTGCCAGCAGCTTAGCCGGGGGAGGGCCCCGGGAGCAGTTCTTC
-,few,TRBV25-1,TRBJ2-5,CASSERGRGGLLQETQYF,TGTGCCAGCAGTGAACGGGGAAGAGGGGGTCTCCTCCAAGAGACCCAGTACTTC
TRBD2,-,TRBV5-4,TRBJ2-1,CASSPRTRGYSYNEQFF,TGTGCCAGCAGCCCAAGAACGCGGGGGTACTCCTACAATGAGCAGTTCTTC
TRBD1,-,TRBV20-1,TRBJ2-3,CSARSRDRGLTDTQYF,TGCAGTGCTAGGTCCCGGGACAGGGGCCTCACAGATACGCAGTATTTT
-,few,TRBV21-1,TRBJ2-3,CASSPNGLVGSSTDTQYF,TGTGCCAGCAGCCCAAATGGGCTAGTAGGGTCTAGCACAGATACGCAGTATTTT
-,-,TRBV7-2,TRBJ1-2,CASSRHGTDYGYTF,TGTGCCAGCAGCCGGCACGGGACGGACTATGGCTACACCTTC
-,-,TRBV6-1,TRBJ2-1,CASTNGPWDEQFF,TGTGCCAGCACTAACGGGCCCTGGGATGAGCAGTTCTTC
-,-,TRBV11-1,TRBJ2-3,CASSPSGWAATDTQYF,TGTGCCAGCAGCCCCAGCGGGTGGGCCGCCACAGATACGCAGTATTTT
-,-,TRBV3-1,TRBJ2-7,CASSQVSVGKNEQYF,TGTGCCAGCAGCCAAGTCTCGGTAGGGAAGAATGAGCAGTACTTC
-,-,TRBV6-6,TRBJ2-2,CAGRRSSGEAGELFF,TGTGCCGGCCGACGCTCCTCGGGTGAGGCCGGGGAGCTGTTTTTT
-,-,TRBV2,TRBJ2-1,CASREGRDNEQFF,TGTGCCAGCAGGGAGGGTCGGGACAATGAGCAGTTCTTC
-,-,TRBV24-1,TRBJ2-2,CATSDFNTGELFF,TGTGCCACCAGTGATTTCAACACCGGGGAGCTGTTTTTT
-,-,TRBV10-3,TRBJ2-7,CAIGGHEQYF,TGTGCCATCGGGGGGCACGAGCAGTACTTC
TRBD1,-,TRBV20-1,TRBJ1-2,CSAGTANNYGYTF,TGCAGTGCCGGGACAGCAAATAACTATGGCTACACCTTC
-,few,TRBV20-1,TRBJ2-4,CSARSREVAKNIQYF,TGCAGTGCTAGGAGCAGGGAGGTGGCCAAAAACATTCAGTACTTC
TRBD1,-,TRBV20-1,TRBJ1-1,CSADPGGYTEAFF,TGCAGTGCGGATCCAGGGGGCTACACTGAAGCTTTCTTT
TRBD2,many,TRBV29-1,TRBJ2-1,CSVEPLAGGEYNEQFF,TGCAGCGTCGAGCCCTTAGCGGGAGGGGAATACAATGAGCAGTTCTTC
-,few,TRBV4-1,TRBJ1-4,CASSQQLNEKLFF,TGCGCCAGCAGCCAACAGCTGAATGAAAAACTGTTTTTT
TRBD2,once,TRBV7-6,TRBJ2-5,CASSSMTSGRGEQYF,TGTGCCAGCAGCTCAATGACTAGCGGGAGAGGTGAGCAGTACTTC
-,-,TRBV5-1,TRBJ1-1,CASSPAPISNTEAFF,TGCGCCAGCAGCCCAGCCCCGATTTCAAACACTGAAGCTTTCTTT
-,few,TRBV3-1,TRBJ1-4,CASSQRNEKLFF,TGTGCCAGCAGCCAACGGAATGAAAAACTGTTTTTT
TRBD2,few,TRBV6-5,TRBJ2-5,CASSPPAREAQYF,TGTGCCAGCAGCCCTCCGGCTCGGGAGGCCCAGTACTTC
TRBD2,-,TRBV14,TRBJ2-1,CASSELAVSYNEQFF,TGTGCCAGCAGTGAACTAGCGGTTTCCTACAATGAGCAGTTCTTC
TRBD2,-,TRBV3-1,TRBJ2-3,CASSQTRTSTSTDTQYF,TGTGCCAGCAGCCAGACGCGGACTAGTACAAGCACAGATACGCAGTATTTT
-,few,TRBV6-2/TRBV6-3,TRBJ2-5,CASSYGQTQYF,TGTGCCAGCAGTTACGGACAGACCCAGTACTTC
-,-,TRBV12-3/TRBV12-4,TRBJ2-7,CASSLIPGSSYNEQYF,TGTGCCAGCAGTTTAATTCCGGGGAGCTCCTACAATGAGCAGTACTTC
-,-,TRBV20-1,TRBJ2-1,CSALRGQGGTQFF,TGCAGTGCCCTACGTGGACAGGGAGGGACCCAGTTCTTC
-,few,TRBV20-1,TRBJ1-5,CSAIADPDIVAQHF,TGCAGTGCTATAGCGGACCCCGACATAGTGGCCCAGCATTTT